Following are 16 T cell receptor beta chains from one sample sequenced in a study of T cells in Graves' hyperthyroidism and ophthalmopathy. Amplification targeted TCR beta CDR3 regions from RNA transcripts. TCR CDR3 underwent first-round RT-PCR with the HTBI primer set. TCRdb fed the multiplex PCR reads into MiXCR, producing one record per CDR3 protein. The sample gives a few hundred thousand distinct CDR3 sequences, 19% of which show up once; about 3.5% is in the top ten. The material sequenced was blood. Receptors originate from a woman between 18 and 29 years old with Graves' hyperthyroidism.

This clonotype appeared a few times. V gene TRBV5-1 combines with J gene TRBJ2-2; 10 nucleotides align to TRBD2. The CDR3 runs 15 residues. V lost 4 bases to trimming and J lost 5 bases; unmatched junction nucleotides: 5. Germline V gives CDR1 SGHRS, CDR2 YFSETQ. Written as DNA, the CDR3 is TGCGCCAGCAGCCCCAGGGGACTAGCGACCGGGGAGCTGTTTTTT. This encodes CASSPRGLATGELFF.

This clonotype came up many times. The J gene is TRBJ1-2, the V gene TRBV5-1; D may be TRBD1 (6 bases). Germline V gives CDR1 SGHRS, CDR2 YFSETQ. V was clipped by 1 base and J by 7 bases, with 20 bases between them. This CDR3 is 16 amino acids long. CDR3 nucleotides: TGCGCCAGCAGCTTGATTACCGGGACATTCGGCGGTGGCTACACCTTC. Its protein is CASSLITGTFGGGYTF.

This clonotype was counted at least ten times. The chain carries TRBV11-1 and TRBJ1-1; 7 bases align to TRBD1. After removal of 5 bases from V and 2 bases from J, the junction contained 8 bases not matched to a gene. The CDR3 contains 15 residues. Germline CDR1 reads SGHAT; CDR2 reads FQDESV (reference sequence). In nucleotides, the CDR3 is TGTGCCAGCAGCCGTGGGGACAGAAGAAACACTGAAGCTTTCTTT. Encoded protein: CASSRGDRRNTEAFF.

On this clonotype: A single base separates this from a much larger clone, so it may be a read error. The rearrangement uses TRBV28 and TRBJ2-2; D might be TRBD2 (5 bases). The germline CDR1 and CDR2 sequences are MDHEN and SYDVKM. This CDR3 is 13 amino acids long. The CDR3 region has the DNA TGTGCCAGCAATTCCAGACCCACCGGGGAGATGTTTTTT. Protein product: CASNSRPTGEMFF.

The table lists this clonotype with a few counts. The chain carries TRBV6-5 and TRBJ1-2; D unclear. Between the trimmed V and J ends, which lost 2 bases and 4 bases, there was a span of 17 bases. Germline CDR1 MNHEY, CDR2 SVGAGI. The CDR3 spans 16 residues. CDR3 amino acids: CASSYREPSGTYGYTF. In DNA, the CDR3 is TGTGCCAGCAGTTACCGGGAACCATCCGGAACCTATGGCTACACCTTC.

The rearrangement uses TRBV2 and TRBJ2-7; D not certain. The length of the CDR3 is 15 residues. CDR1 and CDR2 from the germline V gene are SNHLY and FYNNEI. V shed 8 bases and J shed 7 bases, with 24 bases lying between them. Written as DNA, the CDR3 is TGTGCCAGCCGTGTATCAGATTGGAAATCGAGTGAGCAGTACTTC. This translates into CASRVSDWKSSEQYF.

This clonotype was counted many times. The chain is built from TRBV13 and TRBJ1-2, with 7 bases aligning to TRBD1. Unmatched junction bases numbered 13, after V lost 6 bases and J lost 0 bases. The CDR3 runs 17 residues. The germline V gene encodes CDR1 PRHDT and CDR2 FYEKMQ (reference sequence). The CDR3 DNA follows: TGTGCCAGCAGTCTTCGATACCAGACAGGGACTAACTATGGCTACACCTTC. This gives the protein CASSLRYQTGTNYGYTF.

This clonotype was seen at least ten times. The chain uses TRBV12-3 or TRBV12-4 and TRBJ1-2; D gene unclear. There are 13 residues in the CDR3. Trimming pared 3 bases from V and 6 bases from J, leaving 11 bases between. This CDR3 reads CASSFSGLDGYTF. CDR3 in DNA: TGTGCCAGCAGTTTTAGTGGACTCGATGGCTACACCTTC.

Ten or more counts support this clonotype. This chain links TRBV30 with TRBJ1-2; perhaps TRBD1 as D (5 bases). V dropped 4 bases and J dropped 7 bases, with 7 bases sitting between them. CDR3 length: 10 amino acids. Germline values: CDR1 GTSNPN, CDR2 SVGIG (reference sequence). CDR3 amino acids: CAWIDSGYTF. CDR3 sequence (DNA): TGTGCCTGGATCGACAGTGGCTACACCTTC.

The chain couples TRBV19 to TRBJ2-7, with D possibly TRBD2 on 6 matching bases. Trimming left V 3 bases short and J 4 bases short, with 19 bases between. The CDR3 sequence is 16 residues long. Germline CDR1 and CDR2: LNHDA and SQIVND (reference sequence). CDR3 sequence: CASSISSYGSSYEQYF. The CDR3 DNA reads as TGTGCCAGTAGTATCTCCTCCTACGGGAGCTCGTACGAGCAGTACTTC.

This clonotype was counted a few times. The chain carries TRBV19 and TRBJ1-5; D may be TRBD1 (6 bases). V shed 3 bases and J shed 4 bases, with 10 bases lying between them. This CDR3 is built from 14 residues. The V gene's germline CDR1 is LNHDA and CDR2 SQIVND (reference sequence). The CDR3 sequence is CASSITGSNQPQHF. The CDR3 DNA sequence: TGTGCCAGTAGTATTACAGGGAGTAATCAGCCCCAGCATTTT.

Ten or more counts support this clonotype. This rearrangement joins TRBV20-1 to TRBJ1-1; D unclear. This CDR3 has 10 residues. Germline values: CDR1 DFQATT, CDR2 SNEGSKA (reference sequence). With 3 bases removed from V and 7 bases from J, the gap between germline ends came to 6 bases. CDR3 sequence (DNA): TGCAGTGCTAGGTCGAGTGAAGCTTTCTTT. As protein: CSARSSEAFF.

This clonotype came up many times. The chain links TRBV28 to TRBJ1-5; D gene uncertain. V shed 7 bases and J shed 2 bases, with 15 bases lying between them. The CDR3 consists of 15 residues. Looked up from germline, CDR1 is MDHEN and CDR2 is SYDVKM. Here the CDR3 reads CASTRGNWGNQPQHF. In nucleotides, the CDR3 is TGTGCCAGCACGAGAGGGAATTGGGGCAATCAGCCCCAGCATTTT.

J is TRBJ1-1 and V is TRBV18; D is uncertain. Per the germline V gene, CDR1 is KGHSH and CDR2 is LQKENI. CDR3 length: 15 amino acids. The V end was cut by 6 bases, the J end by 3 bases, with 17 bases between. CDR3 nucleotides: TGTGCCAGCTCCCGAGGCTACTCTGAGGACACTGAAGCTTTCTTT. Residues: CASSRGYSEDTEAFF.

This clonotype was counted ten times or more. The gene calls are TRBV2 and TRBJ2-7, with TRBD1 matching 10 bases. The CDR3 sequence is 14 residues long. V lost 8 bases, J lost 3 bases, and 7 bases stayed unmatched. Germline values: CDR1 SNHLY, CDR2 FYNNEI. The CDR3 DNA is TGTGCCAGCCGACCGGGGACAGGGGTCTACGAGCAGTACTTC. Protein product: CASRPGTGVYEQYF.

This clonotype was counted between two and nine times. This sequence joins TRBV16 and TRBJ1-5; 9 bases are a match to TRBD1. The V and J ends lost 0 bases and 9 bases, in that order; junction bases with no gene match: 6. Per germline, CDR1 KGHSY and CDR2 FQNENV. The CDR3 is made up of 15 amino acids. CDR3 DNA: TGTGCCAGCAGCCAATCGGGACAGGGTACGGGGCCCCAGCATTTT. Its translation is CASSQSGQGTGPQHF.